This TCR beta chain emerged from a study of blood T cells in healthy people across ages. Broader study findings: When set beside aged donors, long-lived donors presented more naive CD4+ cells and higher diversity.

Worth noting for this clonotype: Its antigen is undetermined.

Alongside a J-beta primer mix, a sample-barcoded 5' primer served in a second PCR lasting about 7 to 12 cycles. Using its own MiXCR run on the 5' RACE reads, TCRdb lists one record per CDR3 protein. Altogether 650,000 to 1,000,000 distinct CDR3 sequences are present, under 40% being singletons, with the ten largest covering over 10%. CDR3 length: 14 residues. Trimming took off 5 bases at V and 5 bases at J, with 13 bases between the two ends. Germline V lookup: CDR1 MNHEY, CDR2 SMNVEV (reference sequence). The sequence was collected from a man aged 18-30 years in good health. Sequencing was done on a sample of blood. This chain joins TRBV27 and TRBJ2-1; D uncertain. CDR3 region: CASSPIPYHNEQFF. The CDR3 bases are TGTGCCAGCAGTCCCATCCCCTACCACAATGAGCAGTTCTTC.